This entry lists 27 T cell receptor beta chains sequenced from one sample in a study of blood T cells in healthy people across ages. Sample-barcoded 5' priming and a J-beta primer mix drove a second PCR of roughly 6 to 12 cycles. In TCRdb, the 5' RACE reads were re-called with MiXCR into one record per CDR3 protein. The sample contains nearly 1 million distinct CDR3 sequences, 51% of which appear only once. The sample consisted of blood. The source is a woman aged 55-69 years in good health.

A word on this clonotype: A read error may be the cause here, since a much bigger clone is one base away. CDR3 residues: CASGQDTGAGSPLHF. The CDR3 DNA follows: TGCGCCAGCGGCCAAGATACGGGGGCCGGTTCACCCCTCCACTTT. V gene TRBV4-1 combines with J gene TRBJ1-6; maybe TRBD1 (6 bases). Germline V CDR1 and CDR2: MGHRA, YSYEKL. This CDR3 has 15 amino acids.

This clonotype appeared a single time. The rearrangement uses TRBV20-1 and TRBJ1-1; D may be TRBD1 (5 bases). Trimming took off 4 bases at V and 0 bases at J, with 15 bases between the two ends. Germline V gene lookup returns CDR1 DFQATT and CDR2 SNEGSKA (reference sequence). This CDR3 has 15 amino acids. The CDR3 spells CSATPGPFMNTEAFF. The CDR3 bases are TGCAGTGCTACTCCGGGACCCTTCATGAACACTGAAGCTTTCTTT.

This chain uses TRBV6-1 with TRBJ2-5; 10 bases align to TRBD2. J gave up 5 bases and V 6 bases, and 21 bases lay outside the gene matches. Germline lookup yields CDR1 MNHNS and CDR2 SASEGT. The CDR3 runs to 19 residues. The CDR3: CASSALWASGSSAGETQYF. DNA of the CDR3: TGTGCCAGCAGCGCTCTCTGGGCTAGCGGGAGCTCGGCGGGGGAGACCCAGTACTTC.

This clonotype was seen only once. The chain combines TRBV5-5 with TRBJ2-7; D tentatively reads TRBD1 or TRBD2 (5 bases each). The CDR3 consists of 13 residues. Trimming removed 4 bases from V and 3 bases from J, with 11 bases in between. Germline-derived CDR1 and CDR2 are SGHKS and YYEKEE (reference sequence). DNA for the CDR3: TGTGCCAGCAGCATGGGACGCGGCTACGAGCAGTACTTC. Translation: CASSMGRGYEQYF.

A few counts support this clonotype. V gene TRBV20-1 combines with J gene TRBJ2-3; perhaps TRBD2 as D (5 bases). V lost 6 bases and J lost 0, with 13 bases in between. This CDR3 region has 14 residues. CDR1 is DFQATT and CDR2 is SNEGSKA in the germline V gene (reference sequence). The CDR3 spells CSAPGFTSTDTQYF. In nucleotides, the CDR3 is TGCAGTGCCCCGGGATTTACTAGCACAGATACGCAGTATTTT.

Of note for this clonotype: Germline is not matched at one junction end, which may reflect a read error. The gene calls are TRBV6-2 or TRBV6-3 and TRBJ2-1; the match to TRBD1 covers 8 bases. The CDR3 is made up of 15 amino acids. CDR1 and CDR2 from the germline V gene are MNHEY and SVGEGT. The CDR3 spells CAGSKTGTGYNEQFF. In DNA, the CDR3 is TGTGCCGGCAGTAAGACCGGGACAGGTTACAATGAGCAGTTCTTC.

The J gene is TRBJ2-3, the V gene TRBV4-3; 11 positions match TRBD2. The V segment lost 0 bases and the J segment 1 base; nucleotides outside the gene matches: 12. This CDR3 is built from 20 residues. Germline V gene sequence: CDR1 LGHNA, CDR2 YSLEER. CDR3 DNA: TGCGCCAGCAGCCAAGATCTTCAAACTAGCGGGAGAGTGGGCACAGATACGCAGTATTTT. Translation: CASSQDLQTSGRVGTDTQYF.

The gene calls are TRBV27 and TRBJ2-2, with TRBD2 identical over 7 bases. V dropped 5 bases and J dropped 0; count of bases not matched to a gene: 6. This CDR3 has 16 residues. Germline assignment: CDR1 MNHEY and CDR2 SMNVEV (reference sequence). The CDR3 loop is CASSTIAGANTGELFF. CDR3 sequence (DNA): TGTGCCAGCAGTACTATAGCGGGCGCGAACACCGGGGAGCTGTTTTTT.

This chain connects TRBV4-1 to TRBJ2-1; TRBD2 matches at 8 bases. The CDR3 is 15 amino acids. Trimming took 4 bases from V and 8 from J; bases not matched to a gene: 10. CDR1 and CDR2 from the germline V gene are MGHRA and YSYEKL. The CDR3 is CASSRGGGQVDEQFF. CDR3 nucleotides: TGCGCCAGCAGCCGTGGCGGGGGGCAGGTTGATGAGCAGTTCTTC.

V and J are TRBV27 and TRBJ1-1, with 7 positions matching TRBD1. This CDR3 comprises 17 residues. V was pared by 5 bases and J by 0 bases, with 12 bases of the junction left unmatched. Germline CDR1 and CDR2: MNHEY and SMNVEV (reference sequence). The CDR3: CASSRHTGTVMNTEAFF. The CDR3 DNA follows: TGTGCCAGCAGTCGACATACCGGGACAGTCATGAACACTGAAGCTTTCTTT.

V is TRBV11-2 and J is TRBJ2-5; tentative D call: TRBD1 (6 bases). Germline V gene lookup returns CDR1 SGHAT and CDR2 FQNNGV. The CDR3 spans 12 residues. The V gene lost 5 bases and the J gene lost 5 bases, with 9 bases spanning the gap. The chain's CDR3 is CASSIDRETQYF. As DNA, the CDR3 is TGTGCCAGCAGCATTGACAGGGAGACCCAGTACTTC. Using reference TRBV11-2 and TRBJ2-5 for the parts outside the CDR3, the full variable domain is EAGVAQSPRYKIIEKRQSVAFWCNPISGHATLYWYQQILGQGPKLLIQFQNNGVVDDSQLPKDRFSAERLKGVDSTLKIQPAKLEDSAVYLCASSIDRETQYFGPGTRLLVL.

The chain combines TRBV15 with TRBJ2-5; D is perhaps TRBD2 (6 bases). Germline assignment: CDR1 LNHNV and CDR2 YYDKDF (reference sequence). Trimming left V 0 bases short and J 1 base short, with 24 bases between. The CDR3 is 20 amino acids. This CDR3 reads CATSRDAGWSTRGGQETQYF. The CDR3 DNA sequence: TGTGCCACCAGCAGAGATGCGGGATGGAGCACCAGAGGCGGCCAAGAGACCCAGTACTTC.

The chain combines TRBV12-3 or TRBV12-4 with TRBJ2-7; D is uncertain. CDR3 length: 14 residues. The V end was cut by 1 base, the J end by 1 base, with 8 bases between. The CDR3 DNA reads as TGTGCCAGCAGTTTAGGGAAGCCGTCCTACGAGCAGTACTTC. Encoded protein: CASSLGKPSYEQYF.

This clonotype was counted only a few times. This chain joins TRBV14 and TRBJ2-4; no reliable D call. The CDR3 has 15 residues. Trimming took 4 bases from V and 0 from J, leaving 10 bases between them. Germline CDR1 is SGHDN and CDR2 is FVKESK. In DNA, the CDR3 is TGTGCCAGCAGCCCCACAGTGGTAGCCAAAAACATTCAGTACTTC. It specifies CASSPTVVAKNIQYF.

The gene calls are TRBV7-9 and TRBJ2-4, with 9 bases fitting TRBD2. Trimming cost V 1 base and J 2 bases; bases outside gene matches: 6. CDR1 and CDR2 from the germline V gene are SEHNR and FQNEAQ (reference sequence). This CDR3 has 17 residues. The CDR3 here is CASSLGGGRGTKNIQYF. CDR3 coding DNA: TGTGCCAGCAGCTTAGGTGGCGGGAGGGGAACCAAAAACATTCAGTACTTC.

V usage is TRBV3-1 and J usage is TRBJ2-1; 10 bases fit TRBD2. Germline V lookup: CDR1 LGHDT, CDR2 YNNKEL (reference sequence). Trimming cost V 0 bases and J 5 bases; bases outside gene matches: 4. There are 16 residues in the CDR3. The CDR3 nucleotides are TGTGCCAGCAGCCAAGAACTACTAGCGGGGAACAATGAGCAGTTCTTC. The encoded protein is CASSQELLAGNNEQFF.

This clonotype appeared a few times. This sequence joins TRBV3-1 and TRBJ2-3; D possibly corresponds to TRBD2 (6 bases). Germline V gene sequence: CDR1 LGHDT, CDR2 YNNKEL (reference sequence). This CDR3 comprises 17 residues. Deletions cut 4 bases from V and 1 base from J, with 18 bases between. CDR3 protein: CASSLLPGGGRTDTQYF. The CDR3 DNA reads TGTGCCAGCAGCCTTCTCCCCGGGGGAGGCCGCACAGATACGCAGTATTTT.

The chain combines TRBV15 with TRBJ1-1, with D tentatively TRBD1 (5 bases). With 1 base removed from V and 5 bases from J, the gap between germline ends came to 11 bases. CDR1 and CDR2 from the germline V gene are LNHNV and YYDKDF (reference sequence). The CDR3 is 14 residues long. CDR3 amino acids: CATSRGGGGTEAFF. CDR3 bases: TGTGCCACCAGCAGAGGTGGGGGAGGGACTGAAGCTTTCTTT.

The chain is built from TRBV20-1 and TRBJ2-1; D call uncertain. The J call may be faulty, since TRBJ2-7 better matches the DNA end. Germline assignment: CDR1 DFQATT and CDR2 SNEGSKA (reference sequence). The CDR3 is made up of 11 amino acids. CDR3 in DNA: TGCAGTGCTAGAGATCGGCGGGAGCAGTACTTC. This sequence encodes CSARDRREQYF.

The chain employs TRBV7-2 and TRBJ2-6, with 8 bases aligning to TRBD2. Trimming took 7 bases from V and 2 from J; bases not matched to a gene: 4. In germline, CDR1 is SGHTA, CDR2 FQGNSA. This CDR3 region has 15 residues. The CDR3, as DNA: TGTGCCAGCAACCAAGCGGGAGCTGGGGCCAACGTCCTGACTTTC. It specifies CASNQAGAGANVLTF.

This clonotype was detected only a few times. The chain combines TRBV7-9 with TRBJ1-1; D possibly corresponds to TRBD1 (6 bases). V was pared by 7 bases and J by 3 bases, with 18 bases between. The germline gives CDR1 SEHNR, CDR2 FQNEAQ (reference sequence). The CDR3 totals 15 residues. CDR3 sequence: CASKAGAGIHTEAFF. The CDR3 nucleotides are TGTGCCAGCAAAGCGGGGGCAGGGATCCACACTGAAGCTTTCTTT.

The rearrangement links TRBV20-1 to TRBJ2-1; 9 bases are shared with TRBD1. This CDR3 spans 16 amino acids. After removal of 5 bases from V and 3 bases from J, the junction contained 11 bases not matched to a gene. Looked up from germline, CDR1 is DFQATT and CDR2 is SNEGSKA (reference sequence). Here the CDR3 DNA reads TGCAGTGCTGTGCGGGGACAGGGAGGGAGCTACAATGAGCAGTTCTTC. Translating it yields CSAVRGQGGSYNEQFF.

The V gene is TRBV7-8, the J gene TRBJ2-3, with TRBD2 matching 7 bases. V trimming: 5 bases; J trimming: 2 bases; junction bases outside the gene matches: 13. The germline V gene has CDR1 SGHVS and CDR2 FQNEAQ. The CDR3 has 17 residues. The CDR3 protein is CASSPLLGGGNTDTQYF. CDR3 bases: TGTGCCAGCAGCCCCCTGCTTGGGGGGGGGAACACAGATACGCAGTATTTT.

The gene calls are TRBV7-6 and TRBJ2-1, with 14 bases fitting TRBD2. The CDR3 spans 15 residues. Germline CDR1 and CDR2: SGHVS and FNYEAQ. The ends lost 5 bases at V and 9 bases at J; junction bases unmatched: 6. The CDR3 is CASSQTSGRGGEQFF. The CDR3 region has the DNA TGTGCCAGCAGCCAGACTAGCGGGAGGGGCGGTGAGCAGTTCTTC.

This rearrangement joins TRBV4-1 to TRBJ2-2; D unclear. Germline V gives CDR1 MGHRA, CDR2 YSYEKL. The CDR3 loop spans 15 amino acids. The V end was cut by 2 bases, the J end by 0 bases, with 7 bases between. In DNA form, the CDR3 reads TGCGCCAGCAGCCAAACGGATTCGAACACCGGGGAGCTGTTTTTT. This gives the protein CASSQTDSNTGELFF.

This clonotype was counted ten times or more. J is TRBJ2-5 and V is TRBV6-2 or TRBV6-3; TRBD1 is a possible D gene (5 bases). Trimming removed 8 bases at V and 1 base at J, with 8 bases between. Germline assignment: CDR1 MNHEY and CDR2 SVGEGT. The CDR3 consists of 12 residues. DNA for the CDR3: TGTGCCAGCGCAAGGGGCCAAGAGACCCAGTACTTC. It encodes CASARGQETQYF.

CDR3 amino acids: CASSLAGLSLTTDTQYF. In DNA form, the CDR3 reads TGTGCCAGCAGCTTAGCGGGACTCAGCTTAACAACAGATACGCAGTATTTT. The chain carries TRBV7-9 and TRBJ2-3, with a weak D call TRBD2 (6 bases). The CDR3 contains 17 residues. Per germline, CDR1 SEHNR and CDR2 FQNEAQ (reference sequence). Trimming took off 0 bases at V and 3 bases at J, with 16 bases between the two ends.